The 13 T cell receptor beta chains below were found in one sample sequenced in a study of neurological immune-mediated disorders. Using its own MiXCR run on the 5' RACE reads, TCRdb lists one record per CDR3 protein. Of approximately 40,000 distinct CDR3 sequences detected, nearly 5% appear once; the ten largest clones hold approximately 8.8%. The sample was CD4+ T cells from blood. The source is a man aged 18 to 29 in good health.

This clonotype was seen many times. The chain employs TRBV5-1 and TRBJ2-1; TRBD1 matches 8 bases. The CDR3 has 16 amino acids. Trimming removed 6 bases from V and 11 bases from J; junction bases left unmatched: 19. The germline CDR1 and CDR2 sequences are SGHRS and YFSETQ. CDR3 nucleotides: TGCGCCAGCAAGGGCTCCAGGGACAGGAGGGCAAGTCAGCAGTTCTTC. It translates to CASKGSRDRRASQQFF.

In this sample, this clonotype turned up many times. This chain connects TRBV7-3 to TRBJ2-2, with 12 bases matching TRBD1. The CDR3 length is 17 residues. Germline values: CDR1 SGHTA, CDR2 FQGTGA. The V gene end was trimmed by 5 bases and the J gene end by 4 bases; junction bases not matched to a gene: 8. The CDR3 coding sequence is TGTGCCAGCAGCGCATCCCCGGGACAGGGGGCCACCGGGGAGCTGTTTTTT. Translation: CASSASPGQGATGELFF.

The sample holds many counts of this clonotype. V and J are TRBV7-2 and TRBJ2-1; D is perhaps TRBD1 (6 bases). Deletions cut 5 bases from V and 9 bases from J, with 20 bases between. Germline V gene data show CDR1 as SGHTA and CDR2 as FQGNSA. This CDR3 has 15 residues. The CDR3, as DNA: TGTGCCAGCAGCCCAAGGCCAGGGGTCGGTCTTGAGCAGTTCTTC. Protein sequence: CASSPRPGVGLEQFF.

Ten or more counts support this clonotype. This chain uses TRBV9 with TRBJ1-2; 7 bases are shared with TRBD1. Germline V gives CDR1 SGDLS, CDR2 YYNGEE. The V gene end was trimmed by 5 bases and the J gene end by 4 bases; junction bases not matched to a gene: 8. The CDR3 extends over 14 amino acids. DNA for the CDR3: TGTGCCAGCAGATCCCACACAGGGGCCTATGGCTACACCTTC. Its translation: CASRSHTGAYGYTF.

This clonotype has at least ten counts. The chain combines TRBV30 with TRBJ1-6; 7 positions match TRBD1. Per the germline V gene, CDR1 is GTSNPN and CDR2 is SVGIG (reference sequence). Germline trimming cut 0 bases from V and 10 bases from J; bases unmatched to any gene: 6. The CDR3 has 14 amino acids. CDR3 amino acids: CAWSVRDRGSPLHF. In nucleotides, the CDR3 is TGTGCCTGGAGTGTGCGGGACAGAGGATCACCCCTCCACTTT.

This clonotype was observed many times. The chain joins TRBV5-1 to TRBJ2-1, with 7 bases matching TRBD1. The CDR3 totals 17 residues. Germline V gene data show CDR1 as SGHRS and CDR2 as YFSETQ. The J segment lost 5 bases and the V segment lost 0 bases, leaving 11 bases of the junction unmatched. The CDR3 nucleotides read TGCGCCAGCAGCTTGGTAGTAGGGGGCGCGTTGGACAATGAGCAGTTCTTC. Protein: CASSLVVGGALDNEQFF.

This clonotype showed up many times. This CDR3 is CASRRDGIHEAFF. As DNA, the CDR3 is TGTGCCAGCAGAAGGGACGGAATTCATGAAGCTTTCTTT. The V and J genes are TRBV6-2 or TRBV6-3 and TRBJ1-1, with D possibly matching TRBD1 (5 bases). The germline CDR1 and CDR2 sequences are MNHEY and SVGEGT. The V end was cut by 6 bases, the J end by 7 bases, with 15 bases between. The CDR3 length is 13 residues.

The chain carries TRBV4-2 and TRBJ2-1; perhaps TRBD2 as D (5 bases). This CDR3 comprises 15 residues. The V gene's germline CDR1 is LGHNA and CDR2 YNFKEQ. Trimming shortened V by 6 bases and J by 3 bases, and 15 bases separated the two germline ends. The DNA of the CDR3 is TGTGCCAGCAGTCCCGGGGTGGGTATCTACAATGAGCAGTTCTTC. Translation: CASSPGVGIYNEQFF.

This clonotype occurred many times. This chain links TRBV6-6 with TRBJ2-7; a weak D match, TRBD2 (5 bases). Looked up from germline, CDR1 is MNHNY and CDR2 is SVGAGI (reference sequence). V was cut by 3 bases and J by 0 bases, with 21 bases left in between. CDR3 length equals 18 residues. The CDR3 bases are TGTGCCAGCAGTTATAGTGCTGGGATGGCAGGAGGCTCCTACGAGCAGTACTTC. It translates to CASSYSAGMAGGSYEQYF.

There are many counts of this clonotype. The V gene is TRBV7-9, the J gene TRBJ1-1, with TRBD1 identical over 9 bases. Germline CDR1 SEHNR, CDR2 FQNEAQ (reference sequence). V lost 4 bases, J lost 5 bases, and 2 bases stayed unmatched. The CDR3 covers 13 residues. CDR3 nucleotides: TGTGCCAGCAGCTGGGACAGGGTTACTGAAGCTTTCTTT. It specifies CASSWDRVTEAFF. The complete variable domain, with remaining parts taken from reference TRBV7-9 and TRBJ1-1, reads DTGVSQNPRHKITKRGQNVTFRCDPISEHNRLYWYRQTLGQGPEFLTYFQNEAQLEKSRLLSDRFSAERPKGSFSTLEIQRTEQGDSAMYLCASSWDRVTEAFFGQGTRLTVV.

This clonotype was seen at least ten times. The chain is built from TRBV25-1 and TRBJ1-1, with D perhaps matching TRBD1 (6 bases). The CDR3 totals 13 residues. CDR1 is MGHDK, CDR2 SYGVNS, per germline. V was shortened by 1 base and J by 11 bases, with 14 bases between the two germline ends. The CDR3 nucleotides are TGTGCCAGCAGTGAATTGAACCCGAGGGGGGCTTTCTTT. Amino acids: CASSELNPRGAFF. Combining the CDR3 with reference TRBV25-1 and TRBJ1-1 gives the whole variable domain EADIYQTPRYLVIGTGKKITLECSQTMGHDKMYWYQQDPGMELHLIHYSYGVNSTEKGDLSSESTVSRIRTEHFPLTLESARPSHTSQYLCASSELNPRGAFFGQGTRLTVV.

This clonotype was counted many times. The chain recombines TRBV7-3 with TRBJ2-7, with 9 bases matching TRBD1. After removal of 5 bases from V and 5 bases from J, the junction contained 7 bases not matched to a gene. The CDR3 covers 14 residues. The V gene's germline CDR1 is SGHTA and CDR2 FQGTGA. In DNA form, the CDR3 reads TGTGCCAGCAGCCTTACAGGGGGCGTCGACGAGCAGTACTTC. Translated, it gives CASSLTGGVDEQYF.

The chain is built from TRBV12-3 or TRBV12-4 and TRBJ1-1, with no clear D. V was pared by 6 bases and J by 4 bases, with 18 bases between. This CDR3 is 15 amino acids long. CDR3 in DNA: TGTGCCAGCAGCCCTACATCCTCCGGCAGCACTGAAGCTTTCTTT. Its protein is CASSPTSSGSTEAFF.